This T cell receptor beta chain was captured in a study of T cell responses to AZD1222 COVID-19 vaccine. Study-wide points: Repertoires were obtained only post-peak T cell response.

Points on this clone: The antigen remains undetermined.

This CDR3 spans 15 amino acids. CDR1 SGHAT and CDR2 FQDESV come from the germline V gene (reference sequence). V gave up 3 bases and J gave up 5 bases, with 16 bases separating them. Data came from immunoSEQ multiplex PCR; TCRdb stores just in-frame clones and leaves some out. This table has about 100,000 clones, just under 90% appearing once. This chain uses TRBV11-1 with TRBJ2-5, with a weak D call TRBD2 (5 bases). This clonotype was sampled from an adult in good health. This sample comprised peripheral blood, obtained on day 0 of AZD1222 vaccination. CDR3 DNA sequence: TGTGCCAGCAGCTTCTCGCCCCAAAGCGGCGAGACCCAGTACTTC. Translation gives CASSFSPQSGETQYF.